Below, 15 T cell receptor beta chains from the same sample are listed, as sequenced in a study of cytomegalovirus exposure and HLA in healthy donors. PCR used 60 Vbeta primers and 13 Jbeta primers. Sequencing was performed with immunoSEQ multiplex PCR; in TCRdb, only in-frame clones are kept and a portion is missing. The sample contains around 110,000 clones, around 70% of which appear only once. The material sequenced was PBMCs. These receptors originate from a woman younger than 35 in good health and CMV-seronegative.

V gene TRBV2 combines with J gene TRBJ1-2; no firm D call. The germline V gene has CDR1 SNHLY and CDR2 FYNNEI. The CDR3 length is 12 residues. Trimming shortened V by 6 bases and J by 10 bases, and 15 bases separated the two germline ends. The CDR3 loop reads CASRGFGRDYTF. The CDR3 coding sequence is TGTGCCAGCAGGGGATTCGGACGGGACTACACCTTC.

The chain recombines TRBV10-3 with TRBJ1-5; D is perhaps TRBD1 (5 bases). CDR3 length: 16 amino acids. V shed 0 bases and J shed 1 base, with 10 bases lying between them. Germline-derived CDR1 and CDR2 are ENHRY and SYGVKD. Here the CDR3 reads CAISESEGQSNQPQHF. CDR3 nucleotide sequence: TGTGCCATCAGTGAGTCGGAGGGGCAAAGCAATCAGCCCCAGCATTTT.

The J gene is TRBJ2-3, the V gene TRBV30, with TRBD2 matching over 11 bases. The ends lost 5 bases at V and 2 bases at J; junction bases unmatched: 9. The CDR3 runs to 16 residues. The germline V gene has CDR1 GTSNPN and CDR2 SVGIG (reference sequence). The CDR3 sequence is CAWLQTSGVITDTQYF. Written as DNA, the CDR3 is TGTGCCTGGCTCCAGACTAGCGGGGTTATCACAGATACGCAGTATTTT.

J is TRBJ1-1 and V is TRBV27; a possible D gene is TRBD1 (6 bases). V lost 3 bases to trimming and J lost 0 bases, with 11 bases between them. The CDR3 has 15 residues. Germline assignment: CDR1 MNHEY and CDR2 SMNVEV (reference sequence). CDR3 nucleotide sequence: TGTGCCAGCAGTTTTAGGGGGTTTGTGAACACTGAAGCTTTCTTT. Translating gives CASSFRGFVNTEAFF.

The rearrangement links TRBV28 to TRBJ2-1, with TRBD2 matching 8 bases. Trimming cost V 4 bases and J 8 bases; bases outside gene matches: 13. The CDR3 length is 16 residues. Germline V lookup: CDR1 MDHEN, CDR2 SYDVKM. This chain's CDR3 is CASSSPRMSGGDEQFF. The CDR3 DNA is TGTGCCAGCAGTTCTCCTAGGATGAGCGGGGGAGATGAGCAGTTCTTC.

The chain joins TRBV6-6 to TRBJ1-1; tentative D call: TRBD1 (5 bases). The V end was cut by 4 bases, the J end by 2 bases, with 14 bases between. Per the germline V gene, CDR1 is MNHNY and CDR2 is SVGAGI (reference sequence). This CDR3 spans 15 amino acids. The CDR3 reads CASSSLGGANTEAFF. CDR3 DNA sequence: TGTGCCAGCAGTTCCTTGGGGGGAGCTAACACTGAAGCTTTCTTT.

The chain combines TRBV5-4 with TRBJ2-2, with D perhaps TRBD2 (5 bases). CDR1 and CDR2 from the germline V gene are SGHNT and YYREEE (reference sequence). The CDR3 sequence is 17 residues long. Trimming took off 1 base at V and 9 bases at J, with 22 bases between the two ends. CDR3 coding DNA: TGTGCCAGCAGCTTGTCGACTTCCGGTCCACCGGGGAGGGAGCTGTTTTTT. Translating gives CASSLSTSGPPGRELFF.

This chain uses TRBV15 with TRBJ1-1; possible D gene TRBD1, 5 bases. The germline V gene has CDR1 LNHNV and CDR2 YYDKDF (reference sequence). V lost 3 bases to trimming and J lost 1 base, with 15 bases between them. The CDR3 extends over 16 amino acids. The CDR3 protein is CATSRTLRQPNTEAFF. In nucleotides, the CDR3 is TGTGCCACCAGCAGGACTCTTCGACAGCCGAACACTGAAGCTTTCTTT.

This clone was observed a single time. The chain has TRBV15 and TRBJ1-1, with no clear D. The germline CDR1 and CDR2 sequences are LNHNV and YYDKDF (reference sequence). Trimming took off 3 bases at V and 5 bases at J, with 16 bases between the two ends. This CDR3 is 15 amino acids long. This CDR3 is CATSSSGIRRTEAFF. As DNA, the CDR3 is TGTGCCACCAGCAGCTCGGGGATTAGAAGGACTGAAGCTTTCTTT.

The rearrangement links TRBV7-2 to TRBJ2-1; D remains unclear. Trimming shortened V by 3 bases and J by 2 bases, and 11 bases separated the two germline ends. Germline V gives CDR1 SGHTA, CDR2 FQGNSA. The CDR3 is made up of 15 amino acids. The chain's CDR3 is CASSFGSNPYNEQFF. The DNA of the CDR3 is TGTGCCAGCAGCTTCGGGTCAAACCCCTACAATGAGCAGTTCTTC.

CDR3 sequence (DNA): TGTGCCAGCAGTTATTCGCGGAATGGGAACACTGAAGCTTTCTTT. This sequence encodes CASSYSRNGNTEAFF. The genes are TRBV27 and TRBJ1-1; D gene uncertain. The CDR3 sequence is 15 residues long. The germline V gene encodes CDR1 MNHEY and CDR2 SMNVEV (reference sequence). Between the trimmed V and J ends, which lost 4 bases and 1 base, there was a span of 13 bases.

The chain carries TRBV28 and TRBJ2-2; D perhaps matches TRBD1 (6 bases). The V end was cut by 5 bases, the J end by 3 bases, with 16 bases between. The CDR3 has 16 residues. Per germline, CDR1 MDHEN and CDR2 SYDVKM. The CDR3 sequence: CASSAPGARDTGELFF. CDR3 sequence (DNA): TGTGCCAGCAGTGCGCCAGGGGCTCGGGACACCGGGGAGCTGTTTTTT.

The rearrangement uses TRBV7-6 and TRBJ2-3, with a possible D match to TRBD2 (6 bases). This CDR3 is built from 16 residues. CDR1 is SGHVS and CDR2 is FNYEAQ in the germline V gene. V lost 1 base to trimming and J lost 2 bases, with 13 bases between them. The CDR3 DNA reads TGTGCCAGCAGCTTAGTCTCTAGGACTAACACAGATACGCAGTATTTT. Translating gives CASSLVSRTNTDTQYF.

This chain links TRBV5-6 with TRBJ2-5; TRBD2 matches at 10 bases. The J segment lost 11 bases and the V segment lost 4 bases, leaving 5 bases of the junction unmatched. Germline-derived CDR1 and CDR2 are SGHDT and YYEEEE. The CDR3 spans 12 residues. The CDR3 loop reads CASSPGLAEQYF. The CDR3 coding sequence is TGTGCCAGCAGCCCCGGACTAGCGGAGCAGTACTTC.

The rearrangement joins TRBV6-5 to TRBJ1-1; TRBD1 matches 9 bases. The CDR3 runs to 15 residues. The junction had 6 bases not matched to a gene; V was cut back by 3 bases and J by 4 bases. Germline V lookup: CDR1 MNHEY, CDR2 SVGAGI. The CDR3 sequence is CASSYSGTGSTEAFF. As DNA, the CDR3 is TGTGCCAGCAGTTATTCCGGGACAGGGTCCACTGAAGCTTTCTTT.